The T cell receptor (beta chain) under discussion was sequenced for a study of T cell responses to AZD1222 COVID-19 vaccine (dated by TCRdb to 2020 to 2022). The study in broad terms: Because spike-specific TCR depth and breadth did not differ between the two schedules, AZD1222 recipients who got a second dose at roughly 4 weeks were pooled with those who got a second dose at roughly 12 weeks. Trial participants were enrolled by age into subgroups of 18-55, 56-69 and 70-plus years, and 148, 28 and 57 TCR-sequenced participants, respectively, were included in these subgroups. A total of 230 to 250 trial participants underwent TCR sequencing, of whom approximately 210 received two doses of AZD1222 and about 25 received two doses of the MenACWY control vaccine.

Trimming takes 5 bases from V and 1 base from J, and the germline ends sit 14 bases apart. The CDR3, from cysteine to phenylalanine, totals 15 residues. Only the CDR3 portion is preserved as DNA: 45 bases, with reading frame beginning at the first base. CDR1 and CDR2 are read off the germline V gene as SGHAT and FQNNGV. Overall study results and their limits: In the small 56-69-year group, the increase in depth fell short of significance, most likely because of low power. The whole spike protein was spanned by vaccine-associated CD4 TCRs, and dominant responses were seen in regions 160-218 and 743-854. After two AZD1222 doses, both the breadth and the depth of spike-specific TCRs were significantly higher than at day 0 and than in MenACWY recipients. Reportedly, almost half of the unique spike-specific TCRs recognized epitopes lying outside the regions that are mutated in the B.1.351 and B.1.1.7 variants. Conclusions about previously exposed vaccinees were limited because only six AZD1222 recipients were SARS-CoV-2 seropositive at baseline. Most participants were white British and females outnumbered males, and the authors suggested that clonal diversity may have been underestimated. Because no day 14 peak-response samples were available, repertoires were characterized only after the peak T cell response.

Reading the label with the study, this specimen's time point is: baseline before first vaccination. Vaccinee samples were obtained from the UK trials COV001 and COV002, which included a single-blind randomized controlled phase 2/3 trial of AZD1222 (ChAdOx1 nCoV-19) in healthy adults. For TCRbeta chain sequencing, PBMC samples from trial participants were taken at day 0 and at day 28 after the second dose. As regards this clone: Its antigen target is currently unknown. It has no much larger one-base neighbor in the sample; base qualities were not kept.

The CDR3 regions of human TCRbeta chains were subjected to immunosequencing. In the original analysis: TCRs in the repertoires were compared against a reference library of SARS-CoV-2-specific TCRs that had been generated with the MIRA antigen-specificity platform. Breadth was defined as the fraction of unique TCRs that were SARS-CoV-2-associated, and depth was defined as the fraction of total T cells that were SARS-CoV-2-associated. Using the MIRA data, every spike-specific TCR was mapped to the spike region that the TCR reacted to and assigned to either a CD4 or a CD8 class. Log10-transformed breadth and depth values were compared by one-way ANOVA with Sidak's multiple comparisons tests. TCRdb's version of the immuneACCESS table is confined to in-frame rearrangements and falls short of the full clone set. An unresolved V gene accounts for under half of the shortfall where checked; the remainder is of unknown origin. V and J calls and clone size are given by that table; D and trimming were obtained from the DNA. The sample yields around 77,000 clones; roughly 84% were counted once. The ten largest account for about 25% of the sample.

The receptor's source is an adult in good health. The rearranged segments are TRBV11-2 and TRBJ1-1; no confident D gene assignment can be made. Here the sequenced sample was peripheral blood, taken on day 0 of AZD1222 vaccination. The sequenced DNA is TGTGCCAGCAGCCCCGGACGAGGCCGGAACACTGAAGCTTTCTTT. This codes for CASSPGRGRNTEAFF.